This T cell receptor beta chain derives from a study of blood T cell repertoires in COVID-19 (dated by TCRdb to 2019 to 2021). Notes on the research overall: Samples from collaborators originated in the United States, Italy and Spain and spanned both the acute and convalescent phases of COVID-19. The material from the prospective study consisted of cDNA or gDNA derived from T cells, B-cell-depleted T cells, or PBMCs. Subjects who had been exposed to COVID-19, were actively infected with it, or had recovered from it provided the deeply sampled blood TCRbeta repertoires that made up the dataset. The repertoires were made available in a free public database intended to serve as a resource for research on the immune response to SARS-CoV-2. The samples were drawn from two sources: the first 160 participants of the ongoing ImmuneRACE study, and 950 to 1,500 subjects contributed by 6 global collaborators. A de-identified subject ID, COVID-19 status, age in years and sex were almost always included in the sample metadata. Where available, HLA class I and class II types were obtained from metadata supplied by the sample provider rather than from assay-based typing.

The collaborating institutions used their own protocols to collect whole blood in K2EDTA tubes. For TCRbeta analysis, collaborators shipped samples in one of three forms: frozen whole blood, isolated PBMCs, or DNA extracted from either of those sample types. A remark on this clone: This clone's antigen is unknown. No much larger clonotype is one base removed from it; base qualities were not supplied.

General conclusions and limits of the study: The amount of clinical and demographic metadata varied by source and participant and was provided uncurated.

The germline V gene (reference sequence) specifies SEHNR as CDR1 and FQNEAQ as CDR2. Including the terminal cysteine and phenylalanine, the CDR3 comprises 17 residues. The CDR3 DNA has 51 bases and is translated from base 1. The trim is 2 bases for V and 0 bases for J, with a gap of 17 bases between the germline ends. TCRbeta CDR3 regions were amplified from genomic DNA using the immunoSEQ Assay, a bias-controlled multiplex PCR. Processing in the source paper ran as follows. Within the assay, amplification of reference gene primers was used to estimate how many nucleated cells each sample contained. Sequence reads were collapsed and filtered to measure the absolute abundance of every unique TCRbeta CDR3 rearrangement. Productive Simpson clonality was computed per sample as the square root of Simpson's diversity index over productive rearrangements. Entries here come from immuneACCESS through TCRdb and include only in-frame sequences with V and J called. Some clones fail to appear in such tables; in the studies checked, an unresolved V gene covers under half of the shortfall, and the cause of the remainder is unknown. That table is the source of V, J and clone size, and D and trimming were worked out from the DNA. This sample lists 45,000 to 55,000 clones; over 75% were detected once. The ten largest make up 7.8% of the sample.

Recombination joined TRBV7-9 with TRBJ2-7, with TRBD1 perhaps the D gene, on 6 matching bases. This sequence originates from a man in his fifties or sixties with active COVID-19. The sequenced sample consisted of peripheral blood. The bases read TGTGCCAGCAGCTTACAACCAGACAGGAGAGTCTCCTACGAGCAGTACTTC. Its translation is CASSLQPDRRVSYEQYF.